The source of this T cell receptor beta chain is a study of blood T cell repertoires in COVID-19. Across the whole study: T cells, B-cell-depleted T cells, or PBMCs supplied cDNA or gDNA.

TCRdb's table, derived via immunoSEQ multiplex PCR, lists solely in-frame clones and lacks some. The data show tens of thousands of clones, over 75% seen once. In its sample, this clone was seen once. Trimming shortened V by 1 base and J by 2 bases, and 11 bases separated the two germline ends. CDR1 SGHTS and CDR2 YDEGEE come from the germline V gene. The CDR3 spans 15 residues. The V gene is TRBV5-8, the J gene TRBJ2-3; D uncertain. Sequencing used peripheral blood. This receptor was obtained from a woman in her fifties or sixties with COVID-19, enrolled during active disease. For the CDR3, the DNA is TGTGCCAGCAGCTTGACCCGGAGCATCACAGATACGCAGTATTTT. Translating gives CASSLTRSITDTQYF.